A selection of T cell receptor beta chains follows, all from one sample in a study of cytomegalovirus exposure and HLA in healthy donors. Repertoires were generated with immunoSEQ multiplex PCR, while TCRdb's copy carries only in-frame clones and drops some. This table has over 100,000 clones, approximately 80% appearing once. The source material was PBMCs. Receptors originate from a female donor in good health and CMV-seropositive. The CDR3 runs from the conserved cysteine through the conserved F or W. The order of the fields is V gene, J gene, D gene, clone size, CDR3 length, CDR3 protein, CDR3 DNA. A D gene is named only where the DNA matches it firmly. A clone size is listed for some rows: how often the clone was seen (once, few, many), or a class if it is expanded.

TRBV18	TRBJ2-1	TRBD2	NA	15	CASSPPREAYNEQFF	TGTGCCAGCTCACCACCCCGGGAGGCTTACAATGAGCAGTTCTTC
TRBV27	TRBJ2-7	NA	NA	14	CASSTVAVRDEQYF	TGTGCCAGCAGTACCGTAGCGGTCCGGGACGAGCAGTACTTC
TRBV6-1	TRBJ2-7	TRBD1	NA	16	CASSGAGGTHPFEQYF	TGTGCCAGCAGTGGGGCAGGGGGTACCCACCCTTTCGAGCAGTACTTC
TRBV11-2	TRBJ2-3	TRBD2	NA	15	CASSSGTSGTDTQYF	TGTGCCAGCAGCTCCGGGACTAGCGGCACAGATACGCAGTATTTT
TRBV2	TRBJ1-5	NA	NA	12	CASSAANQPQHF	TGTGCCAGCAGCGCGGCCAATCAGCCCCAGCATTTT
TRBV9	TRBJ2-2	TRBD1	NA	16	CASSVVPGQGGGELFF	TGTGCCAGCAGCGTAGTTCCGGGACAGGGCGGCGGGGAGCTGTTTTTT
TRBV4-1	TRBJ2-3	TRBD2	NA	16	CASSRGLAGHTDTQYF	TGCGCCAGCAGCCGCGGACTAGCGGGTCACACAGATACGCAGTATTTT
TRBV28	TRBJ2-7	TRBD1	NA	15	CASSLDRGTSYEQYF	TGTGCCAGCAGTTTAGACAGGGGGACTTCCTACGAGCAGTACTTC
TRBV28	TRBJ1-1	NA	NA	14	CASSLPAVYTEAFF	TGTGCCAGCAGTTTACCGGCGGTTTACACTGAAGCTTTCTTT
TRBV6-1	TRBJ2-7	TRBD1	few	14	CASISGTGLYEQYF	TGTGCCAGCATTTCCGGGACAGGGCTGTACGAGCAGTACTTC
TRBV25-1	TRBJ2-1	TRBD2	NA	17	CASSGEGLAGSDNEQFF	TGTGCCAGCAGTGGGGAGGGACTAGCGGGATCTGACAATGAGCAGTTCTTC
TRBV5-3	TRBJ2-3	TRBD1	NA	15	CARSLHRGGTDTQYF	TGTGCCAGAAGCTTGCACAGGGGAGGCACAGATACGCAGTATTTT
TRBV6-5	TRBJ2-2	NA	NA	15	CASGSSAGMAGELFF	TGTGCCAGCGGATCCTCGGCGGGTATGGCCGGGGAGCTGTTTTTT
TRBV28	TRBJ2-3	TRBD1	NA	15	CASKIRDRETDTQYF	TGTGCCAGTAAAATACGGGACAGGGAAACAGATACGCAGTATTTT
TRBV2	TRBJ2-5	TRBD1	NA	13	CASTATGFETQYF	TGTGCCAGCACGGCGACAGGGTTTGAGACCCAGTACTTC
TRBV6-1	TRBJ1-1	NA	NA	15	CASSDRAGPQPEAFF	TGTGCCAGCAGTGATCGGGCAGGGCCCCAACCTGAAGCTTTCTTT